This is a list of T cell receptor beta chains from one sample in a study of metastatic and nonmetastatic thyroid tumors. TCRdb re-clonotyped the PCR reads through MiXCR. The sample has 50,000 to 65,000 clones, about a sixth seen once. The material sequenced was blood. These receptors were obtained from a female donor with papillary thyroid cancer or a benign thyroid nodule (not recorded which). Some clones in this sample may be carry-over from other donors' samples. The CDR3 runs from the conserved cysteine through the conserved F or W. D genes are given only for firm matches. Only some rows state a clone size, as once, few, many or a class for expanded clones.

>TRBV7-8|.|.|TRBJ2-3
CASIFFWSQSTDTQYF
TGTGCCAGCATCTTCTTTTGGAGTCAGAGCACAGATACGCAGTATTTT
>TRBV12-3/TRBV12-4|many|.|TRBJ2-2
CASTRTYGELFF
TGTGCCAGCACCAGGACGTACGGGGAGCTGTTTTTT
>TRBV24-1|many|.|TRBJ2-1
CATSDFGRGYNEQFF
TGTGCCACCAGTGATTTTGGCAGGGGCTACAATGAGCAGTTCTTC
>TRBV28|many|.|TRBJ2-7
CASPPRGWVSYEQYF
TGTGCCAGCCCCCCACGGGGGTGGGTATCCTACGAGCAGTACTTC
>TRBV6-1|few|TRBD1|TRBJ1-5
CASSPSDRGGNHPQHF
TGTGCCAGCAGCCCCTCGGACCGAGGGGGCAATCATCCCCAGCATTTT
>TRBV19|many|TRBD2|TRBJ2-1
CASSLSGTSGSDEQFF
TGTGCCAGTAGTCTTTCCGGGACTAGCGGGAGCGATGAGCAGTTCTTC
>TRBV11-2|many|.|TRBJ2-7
CASSLEGAGPRREQYF
TGTGCCAGCAGCTTAGAGGGGGCAGGTCCTCGGAGGGAGCAGTACTTC
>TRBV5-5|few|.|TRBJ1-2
CASRARIDYGCTF
TGTGCCAGCAGAGCAAGGATCGACTATGGCTGCACCTTC
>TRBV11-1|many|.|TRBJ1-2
CASSLGTGQYRHYGYTF
TGTGCCAGCAGCTTAGGAACCGGACAATACCGGCACTATGGCTACACCTTC
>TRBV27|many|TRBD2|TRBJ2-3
CASTTSHTDTQYF
TGTGCCAGCACGACTAGCCACACAGATACGCAGTATTTT
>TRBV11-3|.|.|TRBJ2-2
CASSPMRGANTGELFF
TGTGCCAGCAGCCCTATGCGGGGAGCGAACACCGGGGAGCTGTTTTTT
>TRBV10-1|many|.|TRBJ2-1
CASSPGPSYNEQFF
TGCGCCAGCAGTCCGGGACCTTCCTACAATGAGCAGTTCTTC
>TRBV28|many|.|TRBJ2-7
CASSLTGSVSNEQYF
TGTGCCAGCAGTTTAACAGGCTCCGTAAGTAACGAGCAGTACTTC
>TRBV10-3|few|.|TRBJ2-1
CAIGYRGGDNEQFF
TGTGCCATCGGTTACAGGGGAGGGGACAATGAGCAGTTCTTC
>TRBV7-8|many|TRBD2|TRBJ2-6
CASSSAGLDFGGANVLTF
TGTGCCAGCAGCAGCGCGGGACTAGACTTCGGCGGGGCCAACGTCCTGACTTTC
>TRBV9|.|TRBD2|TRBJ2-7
CASSIGLAGGYEQYF
TGTGCCAGCAGCATTGGACTAGCTGGAGGCTACGAGCAGTACTTC
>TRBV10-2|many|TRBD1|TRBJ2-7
CASSDPGGESYEQYF
TGCGCCAGCAGTGACCCAGGGGGCGAATCCTACGAGCAGTACTTC
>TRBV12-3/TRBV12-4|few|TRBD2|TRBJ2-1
CASSHGLVGRNEQFF
TGTGCCAGCAGCCACGGACTAGTCGGGCGCAATGAGCAGTTCTTC
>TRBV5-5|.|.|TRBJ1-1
CASSAETEAFF
TGTGCCAGCAGCGCAGAAACTGAAGCTTTCTTT
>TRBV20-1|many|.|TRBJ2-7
CSTSEGGTYEQYF
TGCAGTACCTCCGAGGGAGGCACCTACGAGCAGTACTTC
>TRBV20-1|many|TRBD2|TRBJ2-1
CSAPKREGVNEQFF
TGCAGTGCGCCGAAACGGGAGGGCGTCAATGAGCAGTTCTTC
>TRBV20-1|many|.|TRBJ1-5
CSASRPQVGPRPQHF
TGCAGTGCTTCCAGACCCCAAGTGGGGCCGCGGCCCCAGCATTTT
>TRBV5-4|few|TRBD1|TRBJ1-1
CASSNTGGWWNTEAFF
TGTGCCAGCAGTAATACAGGGGGCTGGTGGAACACTGAAGCTTTCTTT
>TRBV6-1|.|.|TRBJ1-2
CASSEAQDRRIGYGYTF
TGTGCCAGCAGTGAAGCGCAGGACAGAAGAATTGGTTATGGCTACACCTTC
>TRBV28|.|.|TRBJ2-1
CASSLISLEQFF
TGTGCCAGCAGTTTAATCTCTTTGGAGCAGTTCTTC
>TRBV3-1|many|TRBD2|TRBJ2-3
CASSLKTSGRTDTQYF
TGTGCCAGCAGCCTTAAGACTAGCGGGAGGACAGATACGCAGTATTTT
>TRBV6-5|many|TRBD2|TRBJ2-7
CASSYGNWGLAYEQYF
TGTGCCAGCAGTTACGGGAATTGGGGACTAGCCTACGAGCAGTACTTC
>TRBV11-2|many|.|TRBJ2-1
CASSLNDPDNEQFF
TGTGCCAGCAGCTTAAACGATCCAGACAATGAGCAGTTCTTC
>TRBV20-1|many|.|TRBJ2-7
CSPEVDRSSYEQYF
TGCAGCCCGGAGGTGGATAGGAGCTCCTACGAGCAGTACTTC
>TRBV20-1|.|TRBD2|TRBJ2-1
CSAQGLAGLFSHEQFF
TGCAGTGCCCAGGGACTAGCGGGATTATTTTCCCATGAGCAGTTCTTC
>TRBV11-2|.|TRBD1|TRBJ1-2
CASISTRQGIYGYTF
TGTGCCAGCATCTCTACCAGACAGGGGATATATGGCTACACCTTC
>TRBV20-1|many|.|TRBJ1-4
CSAREGSIYEKLFF
TGCAGTGCTAGGGAGGGATCTATATATGAAAAACTGTTTTTT
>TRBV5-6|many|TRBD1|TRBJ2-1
CASGDRGLHNEQFF
TGTGCCAGCGGGGACAGGGGGCTGCACAATGAGCAGTTCTTC
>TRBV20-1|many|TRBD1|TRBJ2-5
CSADRGQETQYF
TGCAGTGCTGACAGGGGGCAAGAGACCCAGTACTTC
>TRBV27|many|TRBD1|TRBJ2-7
CASSSLQSGQGDEQYF
TGTGCCAGCAGTTCATTACAGTCGGGACAGGGGGACGAGCAGTACTTC
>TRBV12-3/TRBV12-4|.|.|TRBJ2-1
CASSLREARYNEQFF
TGTGCCAGCAGTTTAAGGGAGGCGAGGTACAATGAGCAGTTCTTC
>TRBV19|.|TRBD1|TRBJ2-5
CASSVLQGLETQYF
TGTGCCAGTAGTGTACTACAGGGGTTGGAGACCCAGTACTTC
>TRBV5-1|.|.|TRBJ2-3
CASSPGGLTDTQYF
TGCGCCAGCAGCCCCGGGGGCTTGACAGATACGCAGTATTTT
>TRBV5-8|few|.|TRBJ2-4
CASSFVNGIQYF
TGTGCCAGCAGCTTTGTGAATGGCATTCAGTACTTC
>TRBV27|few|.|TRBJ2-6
CASSTTRYPYTGANVLTF
TGTGCCAGCAGCACGACTAGGTATCCTTACACTGGGGCCAACGTCCTGACTTTC
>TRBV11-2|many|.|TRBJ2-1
CASSFRTTYNEQFF
TGTGCCAGCAGCTTCCGGACAACCTACAATGAGCAGTTCTTC
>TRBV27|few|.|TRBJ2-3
CASSLVRSTDAQYF
TGTGCCAGCAGTTTGGTGAGAAGCACAGATGCGCAGTATTTT
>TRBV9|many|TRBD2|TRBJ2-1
CASSVGVAGIYNEQFF
TGTGCCAGCAGCGTAGGGGTAGCGGGGATCTACAATGAGCAGTTCTTC
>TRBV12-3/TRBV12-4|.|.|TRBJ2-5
CASSPGRGQTQYF
TGTGCCAGCTCCCCGGGGCGAGGGCAGACCCAGTACTTC
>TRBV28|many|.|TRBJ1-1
CATFLMNTEAFF
TGTGCCACCTTTCTTATGAACACTGAAGCTTTCTTT
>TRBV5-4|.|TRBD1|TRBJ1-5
CASSFGDRVYINQPQHF
TGTGCCAGCAGCTTTGGGGACAGGGTCTATATCAATCAGCCCCAGCATTTT
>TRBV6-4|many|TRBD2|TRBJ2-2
CASSDLTSAGELFF
TGTGCCAGCAGTGATTTGACTAGCGCCGGGGAGCTGTTTTTT
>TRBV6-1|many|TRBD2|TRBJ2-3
CASSVVAGGQDTQYF
TGTGCCAGCAGTGTTGTAGCGGGAGGGCAAGATACGCAGTATTTT
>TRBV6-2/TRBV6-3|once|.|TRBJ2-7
CASSHMVEGQYF
TGTGCCAGCAGCCACATGGTTGAGGGGCAATACTTC
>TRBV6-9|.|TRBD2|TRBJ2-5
CASSYGLAEQETQYF
TGTGCCAGCAGTTACGGGCTAGCGGAACAAGAGACCCAGTACTTC
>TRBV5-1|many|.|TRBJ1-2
CASSPLRGARTGGYTF
TGCGCCAGCAGCCCCCTTCGGGGAGCCCGAACGGGAGGCTACACCTTC
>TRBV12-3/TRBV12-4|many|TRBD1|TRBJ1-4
CASSVRGRREKLFF
TGTGCCAGCAGTGTCAGGGGGCGGCGTGAAAAACTGTTTTTT
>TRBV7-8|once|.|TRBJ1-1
CASSLKNGWDTESFF
TGTGCCAGCAGCTTAAAGAATGGGTGGGACACTGAATCTTTCTTT
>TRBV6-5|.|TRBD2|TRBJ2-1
CASSYSSLAGGLYEQFF
TGTGCCAGCAGTTACTCGAGTCTAGCGGGAGGGCTCTATGAGCAGTTCTTC
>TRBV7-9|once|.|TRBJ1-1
CASSLKDSATEAFF
TGTGCCAGCAGCTTAAAAGACAGCGCAACTGAAGCTTTCTTT
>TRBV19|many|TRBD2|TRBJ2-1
CASSISGIGNEQFF
TGTGCCAGTAGTATTAGCGGGATAGGGAATGAGCAGTTCTTC
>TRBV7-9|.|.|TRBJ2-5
CASSRSVGLGQETQYF
TGTGCCAGCAGCCGGTCCGTGGGTCTGGGGCAAGAGACCCAGTACTTC
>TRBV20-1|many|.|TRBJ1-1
CSARDLRGGESAEAFF
TGCAGTGCTAGAGATCTTAGGGGAGGCGAATCCGCTGAAGCTTTCTTT